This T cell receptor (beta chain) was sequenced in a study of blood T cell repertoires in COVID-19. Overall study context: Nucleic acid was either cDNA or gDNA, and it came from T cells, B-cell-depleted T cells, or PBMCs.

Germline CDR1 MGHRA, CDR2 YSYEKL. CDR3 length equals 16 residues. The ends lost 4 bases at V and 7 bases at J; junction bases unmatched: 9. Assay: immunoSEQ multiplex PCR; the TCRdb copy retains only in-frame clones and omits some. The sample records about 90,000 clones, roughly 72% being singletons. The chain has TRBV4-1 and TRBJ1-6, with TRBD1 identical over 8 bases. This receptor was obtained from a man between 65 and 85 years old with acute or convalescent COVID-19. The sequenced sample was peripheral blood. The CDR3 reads CASSLVTGGNNSPLHF. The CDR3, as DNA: TGCGCCAGCAGCCTTGTTACAGGGGGAAACAATTCACCCCTCCACTTT.